The present T cell receptor (beta chain) was sequenced within a study of cytomegalovirus exposure and HLA in healthy donors. Study-level points and caveats: Versus the approximately 700-donor mean, an Asian-associated ancestry cluster reportedly showed fewer N-insertions in a later analysis. It was reported that TCR beta sequences correctly inferred the HLA-A and HLA-B alleles for most subjects.

PCR amplification relied on 60 Vbeta primers (plus 13 Jbeta primers). The repertoire was sequenced with immunoSEQ multiplex PCR; TCRdb's copy has only in-frame clones and lacks some. The data hold 150,000 to 200,000 clones, with around 73% observed a single time. This clone was observed a handful of times. No antigen is known for it. The source is a woman in her late teens or twenties in good health and CMV-seropositive. Sequences were obtained from PBMCs.

The CDR3 region has the DNA TGTGCCAGCAGTTGGACAGGCACAGATACGCAGTATTTT. This encodes CASSWTGTDTQYF. The rearrangement uses TRBV9 and TRBJ2-3; tentative D call: TRBD1 (6 bases). The CDR3 sequence is 13 residues long. V lost 5 bases to trimming and J lost 1 base, with 8 bases between them. Germline V gene lookup returns CDR1 SGDLS and CDR2 YYNGEE.